The 18 T cell receptor beta chains below come from one sample, sequenced in a study of OX40 agonist ivuxolimab in advanced cancers. Sequencing used immunoSEQ multiplex PCR; TCRdb keeps in-frame clones, though not all of them. The sample carries 65,000 to 80,000 clones, 80% to 90% recorded once. The sequencing used CD4+ or CD8+ T cells sorted from blood, collected in a trial of the OX40 agonist ivuxolimab. Receptors were obtained from an adult with an advanced solid tumor such as melanoma, head and neck, liver or kidney cancer.

The chain recombines TRBV5-1 with TRBJ1-2; perhaps TRBD1 as D (5 bases). The CDR3 spans 14 residues. V was pared by 4 bases and J by 5 bases, with 15 bases between. Looked up from germline, CDR1 is SGHRS and CDR2 is YFSETQ. The CDR3 is CASSNQGFGYGYTF. The CDR3 DNA follows: TGCGCCAGCAGCAATCAGGGCTTTGGGTATGGCTACACCTTC. Combining the CDR3 with reference TRBV5-1 and TRBJ1-2 gives the whole variable domain KAGVTQTPRYLIKTRGQQVTLSCSPISGHRSVSWYQQTPGQGLQFLFEYFSETQRNKGNFPGRFSGRQFSNSRSEMNVSTLELGDSALYLCASSNQGFGYGYTFGSGTRLTVV.

This clone was observed a few times. The DNA for the CDR3 is TGTGCCAGCAGCCAGGACTTGTCAGATACGCAGTATTTT. This gives the protein CASSQDLSDTQYF. The chain joins TRBV5-4 to TRBJ2-3; TRBD2 might be the D (5 bases). CDR1 is SGHNT, CDR2 YYREEE, per germline (reference sequence). The CDR3 is made up of 13 amino acids. V was trimmed by 4 bases and J by 4 bases, leaving 10 bases between them.

The V gene is TRBV6-5, the J gene TRBJ2-7, with unresolved D. V was pared by 2 bases and J by 7 bases, with 12 bases between. This CDR3 has 13 amino acids. The germline V gene has CDR1 MNHEY and CDR2 SVGAGI. CDR3 sequence (DNA): TGTGCCAGCAGTTACAGGGTTTTGGGGGAGCAGTACTTC. It translates to CASSYRVLGEQYF.

The V gene is TRBV20-1, the J gene TRBJ2-5; D is uncertain. Germline CDR1 and CDR2: DFQATT and SNEGSKA (reference sequence). The CDR3 runs 11 residues. V lost 4 bases, J lost 5 bases, and 8 bases lay in between. In DNA form, the CDR3 reads TGCAGTGCTATTATTGGGGAGACCCAGTACTTC. Amino acids: CSAIIGETQYF.

V gene TRBV28 combines with J gene TRBJ1-1, with D perhaps matching TRBD1 (6 bases). The V gene lost 6 bases and the J gene lost 7 bases, with 27 bases spanning the gap. Germline CDR1 and CDR2: MDHEN and SYDVKM. This CDR3 comprises 17 residues. The DNA for the CDR3 is TGTGCCAGCAGCTCTTACCGGGGGGCCTCAGGGTTAGGTGAAGCTTTCTTT. Protein product: CASSSYRGASGLGEAFF. Full variable domain (missing parts from reference TRBV28 and TRBJ1-1): DVKVTQSSRYLVKRTGEKVFLECVQDMDHENMFWYRQDPGLGLRLIYFSYDVKMKEKGDIPEGYSVSREKKERFSLILESASTNQTSMYLCASSSYRGASGLGEAFFGQGTRLTVV.

The chain employs TRBV2 and TRBJ1-5; D uncertain. Germline-derived CDR1 and CDR2 are SNHLY and FYNNEI. This CDR3 contains 12 residues. With 7 bases removed from V and 0 bases from J, the gap between germline ends came to 4 bases. The CDR3 DNA reads as TGTGCCAGCATGGATAGCAATCAGCCCCAGCATTTT. Its translation: CASMDSNQPQHF. Full variable domain (missing parts from reference TRBV2 and TRBJ1-5): EPEVTQTPSHQVTQMGQEVILRCVPISNHLYFYWYRQILGQKVEFLVSFYNNEISEKSEIFDDQFSVERPDGSNFTLKIRSTKLEDSAMYFCASMDSNQPQHFGDGTRLSIL.

CDR3 amino acids: CASSRTGGAHYEQYF. The CDR3 coding sequence is TGTGCCAGCAGCCGGACAGGCGGCGCTCACTACGAGCAGTACTTC. V gene TRBV11-2 combines with J gene TRBJ2-7; 7 bases agree with TRBD1. CDR3 size: 15 residues. CDR1 is SGHAT and CDR2 is FQNNGV in the germline V gene. V gave up 5 bases and J gave up 3 bases; unmatched junction bases: 10. Full variable domain (remainder filled in from reference TRBV11-2 and TRBJ2-7): EAGVAQSPRYKIIEKRQSVAFWCNPISGHATLYWYQQILGQGPKLLIQFQNNGVVDDSQLPKDRFSAERLKGVDSTLKIQPAKLEDSAVYLCASSRTGGAHYEQYFGPGTRLTVT.

V gene TRBV4-3 combines with J gene TRBJ2-1; 15 nucleotides align to TRBD2. The germline gives CDR1 LGHNA, CDR2 YSLEER. CDR3 length: 18 amino acids. V lost 3 bases and J lost 7; bases outside the gene matches: 10. This CDR3 is CASSQAIGLAGGQNEQFF. The CDR3 DNA is TGCGCCAGCAGCCAGGCAATCGGACTAGCGGGAGGGCAAAATGAGCAGTTCTTC.

V usage is TRBV25-1 and J usage is TRBJ2-5, with D possibly matching TRBD2 (6 bases). The CDR3 sequence is 16 residues long. Germline V gives CDR1 MGHDK, CDR2 SYGVNS. Trimming left V 2 bases short and J 1 base short, with 14 bases between. Here the CDR3 reads CASSEGGSGLQETQYF. Written as DNA, the CDR3 is TGTGCCAGCAGTGAAGGAGGTAGCGGACTCCAAGAGACCCAGTACTTC. Full variable domain (missing parts from reference TRBV25-1 and TRBJ2-5): EADIYQTPRYLVIGTGKKITLECSQTMGHDKMYWYQQDPGMELHLIHYSYGVNSTEKGDLSSESTVSRIRTEHFPLTLESARPSHTSQYLCASSEGGSGLQETQYFGPGTRLLVL.

This clone has just one count. The J gene is TRBJ2-1, the V gene TRBV27; 9 nucleotides agree with TRBD2. The J segment lost 4 bases and the V segment lost 6 bases, leaving 10 bases of the junction unmatched. Per germline, CDR1 MNHEY and CDR2 SMNVEV (reference sequence). The CDR3 runs to 16 residues. The CDR3 spells CASRQTSSGRYNEQFF. In nucleotides, the CDR3 is TGTGCCAGCAGACAAACGTCCAGCGGGAGGTACAATGAGCAGTTCTTC.

J is TRBJ2-5 and V is TRBV30; 7 bases align to TRBD2. There are 15 residues in the CDR3. Trimming took 7 bases from V and 3 from J; bases not matched to a gene: 14. From germline, CDR1 is GTSNPN and CDR2 SVGIG (reference sequence). Here the CDR3 reads CASLKLTSSEETQYF. Here the CDR3 DNA reads TGTGCCTCCCTAAAACTGACTAGCAGCGAAGAGACCCAGTACTTC.

The chain couples TRBV7-9 to TRBJ2-7; D is undetermined. Between the trimmed V and J ends, which lost 5 bases and 4 bases, there was a span of 9 bases. CDR1 and CDR2 from the germline V gene are SEHNR and FQNEAQ (reference sequence). The CDR3 covers 12 residues. CDR3 loop: CASSLRLYEQYF. Written as DNA, the CDR3 is TGTGCCAGCAGCCTCCGGTTGTACGAGCAGTACTTC.

J is TRBJ2-7 and V is TRBV28; TRBD2 agrees at 14 bases. CDR1 and CDR2 (germline): MDHEN, SYDVKM. The CDR3 contains 16 residues. J was trimmed by 4 bases and V by 10 bases; bases with no gene match: 12. The CDR3 DNA follows: TGTGCCACCTCCCAACCCGGGACTAGCGGGAGTTACGAGCAGTACTTC. This translates into CATSQPGTSGSYEQYF.

The rearrangement joins TRBV28 to TRBJ1-1, with D unclear. The germline gives CDR1 MDHEN, CDR2 SYDVKM. There are 13 residues in the CDR3. V lost 2 bases and J lost 4, with 8 bases in between. CDR3 sequence reads: CASSLMVRTEAFF. The CDR3 DNA sequence: TGTGCCAGCAGTTTAATGGTGCGCACTGAAGCTTTCTTT. The full variable domain, its missing parts supplied by reference TRBV28 and TRBJ1-1, is DVKVTQSSRYLVKRTGEKVFLECVQDMDHENMFWYRQDPGLGLRLIYFSYDVKMKEKGDIPEGYSVSREKKERFSLILESASTNQTSMYLCASSLMVRTEAFFGQGTRLTVV.

This rearrangement joins TRBV15 to TRBJ1-5; unclear D gene. Per germline, CDR1 LNHNV and CDR2 YYDKDF (reference sequence). The CDR3 has 12 amino acids. V gave up 3 bases and J gave up 4 bases, with 4 bases separating them. The CDR3 here is CATSRFNQPQHF. The DNA for the CDR3 is TGTGCCACCAGCAGGTTTAATCAGCCCCAGCATTTT. Full variable domain (missing parts from reference TRBV15 and TRBJ1-5): DAMVIQNPRYQVTQFGKPVTLSCSQTLNHNVMYWYQQKSSQAPKLLFHYYDKDFNNEADTPDNFQSRRPNTSFCFLDIRSPGLGDTAMYLCATSRFNQPQHFGDGTRLSIL.

This chain links TRBV27 with TRBJ2-1; D possibly corresponds to TRBD2 (5 bases). Germline V lookup: CDR1 MNHEY, CDR2 SMNVEV (reference sequence). The ends were cut back, 5 bases at V and 6 bases at J, with 20 bases in the middle. This CDR3 has 16 amino acids. For the CDR3, the DNA is TGTGCCAGCAGTCCACGGACGGGATCTCGGGGCAATGAGCAGTTCTTC. It yields the protein CASSPRTGSRGNEQFF.

The chain joins TRBV19 to TRBJ1-2; D uncertain. CDR3 length: 12 residues. Between the trimmed V and J ends, which lost 0 bases and 6 bases, there was a span of 5 bases. Germline V gives CDR1 LNHDA, CDR2 SQIVND (reference sequence). CDR3 nucleotides: TGTGCCAGTAGTATAGATATGCATGGCTACACCTTC. It codes for CASSIDMHGYTF.

This chain joins TRBV6-1 and TRBJ2-1, with 9 nucleotides matching TRBD2. The CDR3 sequence is 15 residues long. Germline CDR1 is MNHNS and CDR2 is SASEGT. With V trimmed by 4 bases and J by 8 bases, 9 bases remained unmatched. The CDR3 region has the DNA TGTGCCAGCAGTGCCGGACTAGCGCTGATGGATGAGCAGTTCTTC. It is translated as CASSAGLALMDEQFF.